This entry lists 2 T cell receptor beta chains sequenced from one sample in a study of CD8 T cells in ankylosing spondylitis. Which antigens these TCRs recognize remains unknown. MiXCR, run by TCRdb on the 5' RACE reads, gives a single entry per CDR3 protein. This sample has 350,000 or so distinct CDR3 sequences, with around 8% found just once. Whole-study findings and limits: A TCR beta motif made of about 8 highly homologous variants seemed typical of ankylosing spondylitis blood.

Sample: blood, either unsorted or a sorted T cell fraction (not recorded which). Receptor source: a male donor with ankylosing spondylitis.

J is TRBJ2-1 and V is TRBV4-2; 12 bases are shared with TRBD2. Trimming removed 4 bases from V and 8 bases from J; junction bases left unmatched: 9. Per the germline V gene, CDR1 is LGHNA and CDR2 is YNFKEQ. The CDR3 consists of 16 residues. CDR3 nucleotides: TGTGCCAGCAGCCGGTTGACTAGCGGGAGTCCCGATGAGCAGTTCTTC. Its protein is CASSRLTSGSPDEQFF.

This clonotype has a handful of counts. CDR3 residues: CASSLKRGLAEGNEQFF. The CDR3 DNA sequence: TGTGCCAGCAGTCTAAAGAGGGGACTAGCGGAGGGAAATGAGCAGTTCTTC. The chain combines TRBV28 with TRBJ2-1; 11 nucleotides line up with TRBD2. The CDR3 covers 17 residues. The ends lost 5 bases at V and 7 bases at J; junction bases unmatched: 13. CDR1 is MDHEN and CDR2 is SYDVKM in the germline V gene.